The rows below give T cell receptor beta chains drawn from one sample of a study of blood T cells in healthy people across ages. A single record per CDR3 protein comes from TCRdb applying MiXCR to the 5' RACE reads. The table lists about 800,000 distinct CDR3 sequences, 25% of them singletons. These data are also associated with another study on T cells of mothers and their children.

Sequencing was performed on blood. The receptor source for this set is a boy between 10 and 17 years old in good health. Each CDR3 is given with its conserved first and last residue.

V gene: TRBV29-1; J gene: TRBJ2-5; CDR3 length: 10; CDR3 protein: CSVDSGQGYF
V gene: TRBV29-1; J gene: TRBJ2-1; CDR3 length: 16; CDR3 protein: CSVEGGLAVMGNEQFF
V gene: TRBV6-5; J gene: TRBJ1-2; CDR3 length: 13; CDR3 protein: CASSFRQGAGYTF
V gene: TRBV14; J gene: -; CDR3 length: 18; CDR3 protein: CASSGDNLGLAMSDEQFF
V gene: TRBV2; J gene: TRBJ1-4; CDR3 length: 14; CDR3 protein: CASSVRDTNEELFF
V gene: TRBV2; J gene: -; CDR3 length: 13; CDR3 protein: CASSEDGEYEQYF
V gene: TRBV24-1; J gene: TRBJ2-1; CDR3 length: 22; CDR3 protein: CATSDLGGSGLAGGPTYNEQFF
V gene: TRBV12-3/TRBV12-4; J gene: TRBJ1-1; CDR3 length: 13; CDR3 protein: CASSIKTDTEAFF
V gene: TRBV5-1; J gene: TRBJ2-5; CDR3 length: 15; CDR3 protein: CASSLASGAQETQYF
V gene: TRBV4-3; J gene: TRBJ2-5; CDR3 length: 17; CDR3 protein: CASSQDLFQKIQETQYF
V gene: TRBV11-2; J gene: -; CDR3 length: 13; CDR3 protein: CASSHRGPHEQYF